This entry features one T cell receptor (beta chain) sequence. Antigen specificity is unknown. The data were obtained in a study of shared clonotypes between healthy human individuals. Overall study findings and caveats: Although depth was large, rarefaction showed that sequencing of the sorted subsets was incomplete.

This CDR3 contains 12 residues. Germline V gives CDR1 SGHVS, CDR2 FNYEAQ. V was clipped by 1 base and J by 1 base, with 2 bases between them. The assay ran at deep level. Profiled with immunoSEQ multiplex PCR; TCRdb holds only in-frame clones, not every one. Of around 2.5 million clones detected, under 95% appear once; the ten largest clones hold around 0.4%. This receptor was taken from a man younger than 35 in good health. Some clones in this sample may be carry-over from other donors' samples. The sample consisted of naive CD4+ T cells from PBMCs. Subset of the sample: CD45RA+ positively selected. The chain is built from TRBV7-6 and TRBJ2-7; D is uncertain. The CDR3 loop reads CASSLVSYEQYF. In DNA form, the CDR3 reads TGTGCCAGCAGCTTAGTTTCCTACGAGCAGTACTTC.